One TCR beta chain is described in this entry. The record originates from a study of shared clonotypes between healthy human individuals. With 1 base clipped from V and 2 bases from J, the junction kept 4 bases outside the gene matches. CDR3 size: 17 residues. Per germline, CDR1 SGHTA and CDR2 FQGNSA. Among the unsorted PBMC samples, replicate PCRs used roughly 300 ng DNA, 30,000 to 35,000 T cell genomes. Profiling relied on immunoSEQ multiplex PCR, and the TCRdb table lists in-frame clones only, not all of them. Among around 500,000 clones listed, less than 80% were seen once. Specimen: PBMCs. The J gene is TRBJ2-3, the V gene TRBV7-2; 12 nucleotides align to TRBD1. The source of this sequence is a woman aged 40 to 55 in good health. Some clones in this sample may be carry-over from other donors' samples. CDR3 sequence: CASSLVGTGGPTDTQYF. DNA for the CDR3: TGTGCCAGCAGCTTAGTAGGGACAGGGGGCCCCACAGATACGCAGTATTTT.